This entry lists 7 T cell receptor beta chains sequenced from one sample in a study of sequential checkpoint blockade in melanoma. Treatment indicated: randomized to nivolumab then ipilimumab (arm A) or the reverse (arm B). Some clones are missing from TCRdb's copy, which holds only in-frame ones; the method was immunoSEQ multiplex PCR. The table lists about 2,300 clones, under 30% of them singletons. Material: tumor tissue (inferred from file names), obtained from a patient given nivolumab and ipilimumab in sequence. The receptor source for this set is a human donor with melanoma.

This clone was detected a few times. V and J are TRBV18 and TRBJ2-2; TRBD1 agrees at 9 bases. In germline, CDR1 is KGHSH, CDR2 LQKENI. V dropped 3 bases and J dropped 3; count of bases not matched to a gene: 5. This CDR3 comprises 16 residues. The CDR3 is CASSPRTGVDTGELFF. For the CDR3, the DNA is TGTGCCAGCTCACCCAGGACAGGGGTGGACACCGGGGAGCTGTTTTTT.

This clone was counted between two and nine times. The gene calls are TRBV28 and TRBJ1-6; D unclear. Trimming pared 5 bases from V and 7 bases from J, leaving 18 bases between. This CDR3 contains 16 residues. CDR1 MDHEN and CDR2 SYDVKM come from the germline V gene. CDR3 sequence reads: CASSPPHSSRNSPLHF. The CDR3, as DNA: TGTGCCAGCAGTCCCCCCCACAGTTCCAGGAATTCACCCCTCCACTTT.

The chain couples TRBV11-3 to TRBJ2-3; 7 nucleotides match TRBD1. J was trimmed by 1 base and V by 1 base; bases with no gene match: 5. Germline CDR1 and CDR2: SGHNT and YENEEA. The CDR3 runs to 16 residues. The CDR3 region is CASSLGWTGGTDTQYF. The CDR3 nucleotides are TGTGCCAGCAGCTTAGGTTGGACAGGAGGCACAGATACGCAGTATTTT.

This chain uses TRBV18 with TRBJ2-3; 12 nucleotides line up with TRBD2. The CDR3 loop spans 16 amino acids. In germline, CDR1 is KGHSH, CDR2 LQKENI. J was trimmed by 4 bases and V by 4 bases; bases with no gene match: 6. The CDR3 DNA sequence: TGTGCCAGCTCACTGACTAGCGGGGGATTCGCAGATACGCAGTATTTT. As protein: CASSLTSGGFADTQYF.

This clone has just a few counts. The chain is built from TRBV28 and TRBJ2-3; 8 bases line up with TRBD1. After removal of 5 bases from V and 1 base from J, the junction contained 2 bases not matched to a gene. The CDR3 is 14 amino acids. Germline CDR1 is MDHEN and CDR2 is SYDVKM. Here the CDR3 DNA reads TGTGCCAGCAGTGGGACAGGCCGCACAGATACGCAGTATTTT. Protein: CASSGTGRTDTQYF.

The rearrangement joins TRBV7-2 to TRBJ2-3, with TRBD2 matching 7 bases. CDR1 is SGHTA, CDR2 FQGNSA, per germline. This CDR3 has 17 residues. The ends lost 0 bases at V and 0 bases at J; junction bases unmatched: 6. CDR3 loop: CASSLAPSGASTDTQYF. The DNA of the CDR3 is TGTGCCAGCAGCTTAGCGCCCAGCGGGGCAAGCACAGATACGCAGTATTTT.

This rearrangement joins TRBV6-8 to TRBJ2-5; the D gene is possibly TRBD1 (6 bases). Germline V gives CDR1 MNHGY, CDR2 SAAAGT. Between the trimmed V and J ends, which lost 6 bases and 2 bases, there was a span of 16 bases. There are 15 residues in the CDR3. CDR3 DNA: TGTGCCAGCAGACCAATCCGGACAGCTCAAGAGACCCAGTACTTC. It is translated as CASRPIRTAQETQYF.